Described below is a single T cell receptor beta chain sequence and its context. These data belong to a study of blood T cell repertoires in COVID-19. Study in general: Nucleic acid was either cDNA or gDNA, and it came from T cells, B-cell-depleted T cells, or PBMCs.

Germline V lookup: CDR1 KGHSH, CDR2 LQKENI. This CDR3 has 12 amino acids. Trimming cost V 3 bases and J 7 bases, with 9 bases left between them. Using immunoSEQ multiplex PCR, the repertoire was profiled, and TCRdb retains in-frame clones only, with some absent. The sample has fewer than 200,000 clones; roughly 89% are singletons. The sequenced sample consisted of peripheral blood. The TCR originated in a woman aged 60-70 years who had recovered from COVID-19. The chain recombines TRBV18 with TRBJ1-1; D unclear. CDR3 DNA sequence: TGTGCCAGCTCACCCCGCGGAGTTGAAGCTTTCTTT. This gives the protein CASSPRGVEAFF.